This T cell receptor beta chain was observed in a study of T-cell reconstitution after alpha-beta-depleted transplantation in children. Findings of the study overall: T-cell counts and diversity were attributed mostly to newly produced T cells one year after transplant. The study reportedly traced alpha-beta T cells about two months after transplant to several hundred expanded graft clones.

As regards this clonotype: Antigen specificity is unknown.

Trimming shortened V by 0 bases and J by 1 base, and 19 bases separated the two germline ends. The CDR3 sequence is 19 residues long. Germline lookup yields CDR1 SGHAT and CDR2 FQNNGV. A TCRbeta library incorporating unique molecular identifiers was prepared. TCRdb recomputed calls from the PCR reads with MiXCR, one row per CDR3 protein. The repertoire has hundreds of thousands of distinct CDR3 sequences, around 16% of them found once; the top ten carry over 25%. The chain has TRBV11-2 and TRBJ2-1; D may be TRBD2 (6 bases). Material: PBMCs, mostly from graft donor cells, obtained 360 days after TCRalphabeta/CD19-depleted stem cell transplant. The sequence came from a boy under two years old who had a stem cell transplant for Wiskott-Aldrich syndrome, so the T cells may come from the graft donor. The CDR3 nucleotides read TGTGCCAGCAGCTTAGATTTGGACCCGGCGGGGAAATCCTACAATGAGCAGTTCTTC. It yields the protein CASSLDLDPAGKSYNEQFF.